A single sample is the source of the 5 T cell receptor beta chains below, sequenced in a study of control samples from healthy donors and cancer patients. The table came from immunoSEQ multiplex PCR; TCRdb's copy has only in-frame clones and leaves some out. Among about 120,000 clones, approximately 90% were seen once, and the ten largest hold 2.3%. Material: blood. The receptors originated from a woman in her seventies in good health.

This clone has more than one count but fewer than ten. This chain links TRBV5-6 with TRBJ2-4; D possibly corresponds to TRBD1 (6 bases). The CDR3 covers 13 residues. V was shortened by 4 bases and J by 7 bases, with 12 bases between the two germline ends. Germline-derived CDR1 and CDR2 are SGHDT and YYEEEE. The CDR3 spells CASSPGTRNIQYF. CDR3 DNA: TGTGCCAGCAGCCCCGGGACACGGAACATTCAGTACTTC.

V is TRBV4-1 and J is TRBJ2-7; tentatively, D is TRBD1 (5 bases). Germline CDR1 and CDR2: MGHRA and YSYEKL. The V and J ends lost 0 bases and 7 bases respectively, with 10 bases between them. This CDR3 is built from 13 residues. Here the CDR3 DNA reads TGCGCCAGCAGCCAAGATGGGGCAGCTGAGCAGTACTTC. Translated, it gives CASSQDGAAEQYF.

The table lists this clone with a few counts. The genes are TRBV7-8 and TRBJ1-1; 7 nucleotides agree with TRBD1. The trim removed 3 bases at V and 8 bases at J, leaving 6 bases unmatched. Germline loops: CDR1 SGHVS, CDR2 FQNEAQ. The CDR3 has 13 amino acids. The CDR3 sequence is CASSFTRDSEAFF. In DNA, the CDR3 is TGTGCCAGCAGCTTTACCCGGGACAGCGAAGCTTTCTTT.

The chain links TRBV11-3 to TRBJ2-1; 13 nucleotides align to TRBD2. CDR1 and CDR2 (germline): SGHNT, YENEEA. This CDR3 contains 15 residues. V dropped 7 bases and J dropped 5; count of bases not matched to a gene: 5. The CDR3 nucleotides read TGTGCCAGCACCCTAGGGACTAGCGGGGACAATGAGCAGTTCTTC. Its translation: CASTLGTSGDNEQFF. The variable domain in full, with the rest retrieved from reference TRBV11-3 and TRBJ2-1, is EAGVVQSPRYKIIEKKQPVAFWCNPISGHNTLYWYLQNLGQGPELLIRYENEEAVDDSQLPKDRFSAERLKGVDSTLKIQPAELGDSAVYLCASTLGTSGDNEQFFGPGTRLTVL.

The CDR3 protein is CASSQVRGGPYEQYF. DNA of the CDR3: TGTGCCAGCAGCCAAGTGCGGGGGGGACCCTACGAGCAGTACTTC. The genes are TRBV3-1 (or the pseudogene TRBV3-2) and TRBJ2-7, with 9 bases aligning to TRBD2. V dropped 1 base and J dropped 2; count of bases not matched to a gene: 3. The CDR3 covers 15 residues. Looked up from germline, CDR1 is LGHDT and CDR2 is YNNKEL (reference sequence).